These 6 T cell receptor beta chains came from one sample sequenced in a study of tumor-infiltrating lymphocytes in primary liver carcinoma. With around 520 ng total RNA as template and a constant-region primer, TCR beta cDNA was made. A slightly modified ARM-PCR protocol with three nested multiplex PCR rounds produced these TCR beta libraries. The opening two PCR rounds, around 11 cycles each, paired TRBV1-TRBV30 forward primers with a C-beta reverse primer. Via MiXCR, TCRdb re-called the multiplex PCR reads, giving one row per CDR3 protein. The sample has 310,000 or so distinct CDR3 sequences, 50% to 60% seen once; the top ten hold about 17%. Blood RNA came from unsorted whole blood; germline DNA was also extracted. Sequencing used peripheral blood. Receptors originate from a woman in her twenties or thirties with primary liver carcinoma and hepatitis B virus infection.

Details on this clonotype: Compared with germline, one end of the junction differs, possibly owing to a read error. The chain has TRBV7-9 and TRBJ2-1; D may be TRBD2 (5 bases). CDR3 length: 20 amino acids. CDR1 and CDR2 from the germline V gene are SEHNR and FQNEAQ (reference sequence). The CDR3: CASSLELVVATRASYNGQFF. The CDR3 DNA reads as TGTGCCAGCAGCTTAGAACTCGTGGTTGCTACGCGGGCCTCCTACAATGGGCAGTTCTTC.

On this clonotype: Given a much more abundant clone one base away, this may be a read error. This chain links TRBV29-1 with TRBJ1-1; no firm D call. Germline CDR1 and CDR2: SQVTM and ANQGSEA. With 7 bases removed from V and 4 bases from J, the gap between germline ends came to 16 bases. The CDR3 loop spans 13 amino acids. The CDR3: CSAEEGGFTEAFF. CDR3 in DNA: TGCAGCGCTGAGGAAGGCGGTTTCACTGAAGCTTTCTTT.

For the CDR3, the DNA is TGTGCCAGCAGCTTACCAGCGGGAAACTACGAGCAGTACTTC. Its protein is CASSLPAGNYEQYF. This chain links TRBV11-2 with TRBJ2-7; 7 nucleotides line up with TRBD2. The CDR3 totals 14 residues. V shed 2 bases, J shed 3 bases, and the junction held 4 bases outside the gene matches. Germline V gene lookup returns CDR1 SGHAT and CDR2 FQNNGV. The variable domain in full, completed from reference TRBV11-2 and TRBJ2-7, reads EAGVAQSPRYKIIEKRQSVAFWCNPISGHATLYWYQQILGQGPKLLIQFQNNGVVDDSQLPKDRFSAERLKGVDSTLKIQPAKLEDSAVYLCASSLPAGNYEQYFGPGTRLTVT.

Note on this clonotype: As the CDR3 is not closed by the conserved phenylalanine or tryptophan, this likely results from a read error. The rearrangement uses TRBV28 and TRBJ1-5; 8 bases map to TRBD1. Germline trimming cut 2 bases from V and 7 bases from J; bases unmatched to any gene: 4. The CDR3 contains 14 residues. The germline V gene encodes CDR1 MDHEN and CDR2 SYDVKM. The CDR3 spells CASSLGQGWQPQHS. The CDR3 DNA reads TGTGCCAGCAGTTTAGGACAGGGATGGCAGCCCCAGCATTCT.

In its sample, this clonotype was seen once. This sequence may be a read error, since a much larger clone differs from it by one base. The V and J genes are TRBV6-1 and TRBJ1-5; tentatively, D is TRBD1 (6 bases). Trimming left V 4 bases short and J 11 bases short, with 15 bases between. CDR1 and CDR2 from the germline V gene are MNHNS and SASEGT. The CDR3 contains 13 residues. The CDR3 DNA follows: TGTGCCAGCAGTGTAACAGGGAGACAGGCCCAGCATTTT. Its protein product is CASSVTGRQAQHF.

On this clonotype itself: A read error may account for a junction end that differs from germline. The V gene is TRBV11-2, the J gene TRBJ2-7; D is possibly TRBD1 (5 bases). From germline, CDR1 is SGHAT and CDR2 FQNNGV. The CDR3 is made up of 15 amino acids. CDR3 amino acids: CASSRTLGAHDEQYF. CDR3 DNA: TGTGCCAGCAGCCGAACATTAGGGGCGCACGACGAACAGTACTTC.